Sequencing of this T cell receptor beta chain was carried out in a study of cytomegalovirus exposure and HLA in healthy donors (dated by TCRdb to about 2017). Turning to the overall study: A later analysis indicated that the roughly 120 validation repertoires were generated on the platform also employed for the 720 or so repertoires of the first cohort. The study was designed to test whether signatures of past pathogen exposure could be identified by cataloging public T cell receptors. A separate validation cohort of about 110 different subjects was used in addition to the 666-subject first cohort. The study combined high-throughput TCR immunosequencing, statistical association of individual TCRs with disease status, and machine learning to predict cytomegalovirus infection status. The full study reports these points: Cytomegalovirus status was reported to be diagnosed by the classifier with high specificity and sensitivity in both the original and validation cohorts. While some public TCRs were present in many individuals, most TCR sequences turned up only very rarely across donors. The authors suggested that the approach could potentially be generalized to other disease states and immunological phenotypes. In the study, around 160 TCR beta chains were listed as associated with cytomegalovirus. A later analysis had no HLA typing for the validation cohort, so co-occurrence there was scored across all 120 or so repertoires. A few of the identified cytomegalovirus-associated TCR beta chains were confirmed in vitro to be specific for cytomegalovirus antigens. Subsequent analysis determined that TCRs grouped into clusters in the first cohort also showed a tendency toward co-occurrence across the 120 or so validation repertoires, and approximately 94% of cluster scores exceeded 0.

Library preparation was by the immunoSEQ multiplex PCR assay. In the source study's methods: To diagnose cytomegalovirus status from the catalog of TCR beta chain sequences, a statistical classification framework was built. In its TCRdb copy, this immuneACCESS table keeps in-frame sequences only and misses some clones. Where compared with another copy, unresolved V genes explain less than half of these, and the others have no known cause. For V, J and clone size, that table is used; D and trimming come from the DNA. The sample table holds tens of thousands of clones, of which 85% to 95% were seen once. Roughly 2.1% of the sample goes to the ten largest clones. The V end gives up 2 bases and the J end 6 bases, leaving 7 bases in the junction not matched to a gene. CDR1 is given as MNHEY and CDR2 as SVGAGI, both from the germline V gene. The cysteine opens and the phenylalanine closes a CDR3 of 16 amino acids. Only the CDR3 DNA is retained, 48 bases long and in frame from the first base.

Donors formed part of the validation cohort, which comprised 120 subjects and was distinct from the first cohort of some 700 subjects. With regard to this clone: Its antigen is currently not known. It has no much larger one-base neighbor in the sample; base qualities were not kept.

This clonotype was obtained from a woman aged 18-35 years in good health and CMV-seronegative. Sequencing input: PBMCs. The rearrangement combines TRBV6-5 with TRBJ1-6, with TRBD1 identical over 7 junction bases. This receptor has the CDR3 CASSYREGATNSPLHF. The nucleotide sequence reads as follows: TGTGCCAGCAGTTACCGAGAGGGGGCTACTAATTCACCCCTCCACTTT.